This T cell receptor (beta chain) was identified in a study of vaccination and CD4 T cells after COVID-19. Study-wide background: Typically, post-vaccine samples were obtained a median approximately 70 days after dose two, within a range of 14 to 241. Control cultures received a CEFX pool, an HIV-1 Nef pool, or no peptide.

In regard to this clonotype: Its antigen is still unknown.

With the Oncomine TCR Beta short-read assay, DNA from cultured CD4+ T cells was sequenced. Cultures of CD4+ T cells served as the source for extracting genomic DNA. TCRdb re-analysed the PCR reads in MiXCR, keeping a single row per CDR3 protein. Of 4,500 to 7,000 distinct CDR3 sequences listed, 34% are singletons. CDR1 SEHNR and CDR2 FQNEAQ come from the germline V gene (reference sequence). V shed 5 bases and J shed 5 bases, with 15 bases lying between them. This CDR3 comprises 15 residues. Noted treatment: approximately 9-day PBMC culture with coronavirus spike peptide pools or control peptides (ViraFEST assay). CD4+ T cells that came from the unexposed donor were collected before the COVID-19 pandemic (2011-2018).

This sequence joins TRBV7-9 and TRBJ1-4, with D uncertain. Sequencing was done on a sample of CD4+ T cells from blood, cultured in vitro. This TCR was recovered from a human donor in good health. The CDR3 DNA reads as TGTGCCAGCAGCCCATCGGGGAGGATCAATGAAAAACTGTTTTTT. Residues: CASSPSGRINEKLFF.